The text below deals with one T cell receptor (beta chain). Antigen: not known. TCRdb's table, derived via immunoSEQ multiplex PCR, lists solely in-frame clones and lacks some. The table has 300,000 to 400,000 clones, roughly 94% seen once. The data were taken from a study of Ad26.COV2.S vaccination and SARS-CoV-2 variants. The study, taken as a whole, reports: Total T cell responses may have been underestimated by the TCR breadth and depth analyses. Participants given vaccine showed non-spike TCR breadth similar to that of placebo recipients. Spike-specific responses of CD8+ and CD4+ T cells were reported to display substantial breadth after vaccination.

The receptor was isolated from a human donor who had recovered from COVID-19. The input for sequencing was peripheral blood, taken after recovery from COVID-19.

CDR3 coding DNA: TGTGCCAGCAGCCGTACAGGACCCCCGCTTTTGTACTTC. Protein product: CASSRTGPPLLYF. The V gene is TRBV12-3 or TRBV12-4, the J gene TRBJ2-5; D is possibly TRBD1 (5 bases). The CDR3 sequence is 13 residues long. Between the trimmed V and J ends, which lost 6 bases and 13 bases, there was a span of 21 bases.